A selection of T cell receptor beta chains follows, all from one sample in a study of blood T cell repertoires in COVID-19. The table came from immunoSEQ multiplex PCR; TCRdb's copy has only in-frame clones and leaves some out. The table lists 200,000 to 250,000 clones, more than 70% of them singletons. The material sequenced was peripheral blood. These receptor sequences come from a woman between 35 and 50 years old who had recovered from COVID-19. Each CDR3 is given with its conserved first and last residue. A D gene is named only where the DNA matches it firmly. For some rows the clone size is stated as once, few or many, or as a class when expanded; others skip it.

J gene,V gene,clone size,CDR3 length,D gene,CDR3 DNA,CDR3 protein
TRBJ2-2,TRBV11-3,.,18,TRBD2,TGTGCCAGCAGCTCAAAGCGGGAGGGCCGTCGAAGAACCGGGGAGCTGTTTTTT,CASSSKREGRRRTGELFF
TRBJ1-4,TRBV6-5,.,14,TRBD1,TGTGCCAGCAGCAGGACAGGGGGCATTGAAAAACTGTTTTTT,CASSRTGGIEKLFF
TRBJ2-5,TRBV2,.,14,.,TGTGCCAGCAATTCACAGGGAGAGGTAGAGACCCAGTACTTC,CASNSQGEVETQYF
TRBJ1-6,TRBV18,once,19,.,TGTGCCAGCTCACCCACCTTATCCGGGGGAAGCTCCTATAATTCACCCCTCCACTTT,CASSPTLSGGSSYNSPLHF
TRBJ1-5,TRBV19,.,15,TRBD1,TGTGCCAGTAGTCTAGACAGGGTCGGCAATCAGCCCCAGCATTTT,CASSLDRVGNQPQHF
TRBJ2-7,TRBV27,.,14,.,TGTGCCAGCAGTTTGGGGCAGGGCCCTATGGTGCAGTACTTC,CASSLGQGPMVQYF
TRBJ2-3,TRBV6-1,.,20,TRBD2,TGTGCCAGCAGTGAAAAGGCTAGCGGGAGGGCCCTCCGAAGCACAGATACGCAGTATTTT,CASSEKASGRALRSTDTQYF
TRBJ2-7,TRBV2,.,16,.,TGTGCCAGCAGTGCGGATTTCGGGGGAAATGACTACGAGCAGTACTTC,CASSADFGGNDYEQYF
TRBJ1-3,TRBV10-3,.,14,TRBD1,TGTGCCATCAGTCGTGGACAGGGAGCAAACACCATATATTTT,CAISRGQGANTIYF
TRBJ2-5,TRBV7-2,.,13,.,TGTGCCAGCAGCTCGAGGTCCAAAGAGACCCAGTACTTC,CASSSRSKETQYF
TRBJ1-6,TRBV5-1,once,16,.,TGCGCCAGCAGCTTGGAGGCACGTGCGGGGGGTTCACCCCTCCACTTT,CASSLEARAGGSPLHF
TRBJ2-3,TRBV10-3,.,14,TRBD1,TGTGCCATCAGTGTGACAGGGCGCACAGATACGCAGTATTTT,CAISVTGRTDTQYF
TRBJ2-7,TRBV7-9,once,16,TRBD1,TGTGCCAGCACCTTAGCAGGACAGGGTCACTTTGGCGAGCAGTACTTC,CASTLAGQGHFGEQYF
TRBJ1-4,TRBV7-9,.,15,TRBD1,TGTGCCAGCAGCCCGATACAGGGGGTTAATGAAAAACTGTTTTTT,CASSPIQGVNEKLFF
TRBJ1-6,TRBV7-2,.,15,.,TGTGCCAGCAGCTCCAGACAGACCGCTAATTCACCCCTCCACTTT,CASSSRQTANSPLHF
TRBJ1-1,TRBV12-3/TRBV12-4,.,13,.,TGTGCCAGCAGCTCAAAGGGGACTTCCGAAGCTTTCTTT,CASSSKGTSEAFF
TRBJ2-3,TRBV9,.,16,.,TGTGCCAGCAGCGTAGGACGGGGGGCCCTCACAGATACGCAGTATTTT,CASSVGRGALTDTQYF
TRBJ2-1,TRBV11-3,.,11,.,TGTGCCAGCAGCGCGGGTTATGAGCAGTTCTTC,CASSAGYEQFF
TRBJ1-1,TRBV28,.,16,.,TGTGCCAGCAGTTTATCGGCGGAGGCGCGTGGCACTGAAGCTTTCTTT,CASSLSAEARGTEAFF
TRBJ1-6,TRBV20-1,.,11,.,TGCAGTGCTAGTCAGGGCCGGCTCCTCCACTTT,CSASQGRLLHF